One and the same sample provided the 4 T cell receptor beta chains below, sequenced in a study of graft-versus-host responses after intestinal transplantation (dated by TCRdb to the early 2020s). The library was obtained by the immunoSEQ multiplex PCR assay. TCRdb stores this immuneACCESS table with in-frame sequences only. Part of the clones is absent; in the studies checked, under half of the shortfall reflects unresolved V genes, and no reason is known for the rest. Recorded for this sample are tens of thousands of clones; around 90% of them occurred a single time. About 4.6% of the sample rests with the top ten. The source material was PBMCs, sampled 524 days after transplant. These receptors were collected from a human patient who received an intestinal transplant, so some T cells may come from the graft donor.

This sequence joins TRBV5-6 and TRBJ2-3, with D possibly TRBD2 on 7 matching bases. This CDR3 has 18 amino acids. V was shortened by 3 bases and J by 3 bases, with 23 bases between the two germline ends. CDR1 is SGHDT, CDR2 YYEEEE, per germline. The CDR3 bases are TGTGCCAGCAGCTGGAGGGGGGGGTTGAGGCCCTTTACAGATACGCAGTATTTT. It specifies CASSWRGGLRPFTDTQYF.

J is TRBJ2-1 and V is TRBV27, with 12 bases fitting TRBD2. CDR1 and CDR2 (germline): MNHEY, SMNVEV (reference sequence). The CDR3 runs 13 residues. Unmatched junction bases numbered 0, after V lost 8 bases and J lost 4 bases. The CDR3 protein is CASGTSGYNEQFF. The DNA of the CDR3 is TGTGCCAGCGGGACTAGCGGGTACAATGAGCAGTTCTTC.

The V and J genes are TRBV5-1 and TRBJ2-3, with TRBD2 matching over 10 bases. Germline CDR1 is SGHRS and CDR2 is YFSETQ. This CDR3 has 16 residues. The V segment lost 0 bases and the J segment 5 bases; nucleotides outside the gene matches: 6. The CDR3 bases are TGCGCCAGCAGCTTGGCACCGAGCGGGAGGGGAGATACGCAGTATTTT. As protein: CASSLAPSGRGDTQYF.

V and J are TRBV6-1 and TRBJ2-7; TRBD1 might be the D (6 bases). This CDR3 region has 15 residues. Looked up from germline, CDR1 is MNHNS and CDR2 is SASEGT. Trimming removed 1 base from V and 0 bases from J, with 10 bases in between. CDR3 coding DNA: TGTGCCAGCAGTGAAGACAACAGGGCCTCCTACGAGCAGTACTTC. It codes for CASSEDNRASYEQYF.